This T cell receptor (beta chain) was observed in a study of blood T cells in healthy people across ages. General study findings and limits: Greater diversity and more naive CD4+ cells were seen in long-lived donors than in aged donors.

The use of a sample-barcoded 5' primer and a J-beta primer mix characterized a second PCR of roughly 7 to 12 cycles. MiXCR, applied by TCRdb to the 5' RACE reads, yields one record per CDR3 protein. The sample yields 750,000 to 950,000 distinct CDR3 sequences, about 55% seen once. Between the trimmed V and J ends, which lost 4 bases and 8 bases, there was a span of 24 bases. This CDR3 spans 16 amino acids. In germline, CDR1 is SGHRS, CDR2 YFSETQ. This clonotype was detected a few times. Its cognate antigen is unknown. Aged about 6 to 95, donors were systemically healthy Caucasians from Russia. Each donor supplied approximately 10 milliliters of peripheral blood. Extraction yielded at least 5.5 micrograms of total RNA per sample.

The clonotype originates from a man older than 75 in good health. The source material was blood. The rearrangement joins TRBV5-1 to TRBJ1-2; TRBD1 might be the D (6 bases). The CDR3 sequence is CASSDAGGARSYGYTF. The CDR3 region has the DNA TGCGCCAGCAGCGATGCGGGGGGCGCGCGGTCTTACGGCTACACCTTC.